These 4 T cell receptor beta chains share one sample of origin, sequenced in a study of spatial heterogeneity in lung cancer (dated by TCRdb to the late 2010s). Broad study findings and their caveats: The tumor nonsynonymous mutation count correlated with the number of expanded alpha and beta TCRs within the tumor.

The library was built by means of 5' RACE. The reads were generated on a NextSeq 500. TCRdb reanalyzed the raw reads on its own, using fastp at Q25 for trimming and MiXCR for clone calling, and kept in-frame beta chains. CDR3 protein duplicates are merged, each entry listing the most common genes and DNA. A total of some 15,000 distinct CDR3 sequences appear in this sample, about 4.8% of them only once. Around 18% of the sample is held by the ten biggest clonotypes. The time point label for this specimen denotes: sample taken at primary tumor resection. No antigen is known for these receptors. The material sequenced was lung tumor tissue, taken at surgery. These receptors were collected from a female donor with early-stage non-small cell lung cancer.

This clonotype was seen at least ten times. This beta chain appears as a stray read in a library generated for alpha chains; its size is not informative. The DNA for the CDR3 is TGTGCCAGCAGCTTGGACCCTGACAGGGGAGGGCAGTACTTC. This codes for CASSLDPDRGGQYF. The gene calls are TRBV5-4 and TRBJ2-7; 8 bases align to TRBD1. Germline CDR1 is SGHNT and CDR2 is YYREEE (reference sequence). With V trimmed by 0 bases and J by 9 bases, 8 bases remained unmatched. The CDR3 is made up of 14 amino acids. The full variable domain, in which reference TRBV5-4 and TRBJ2-7 provide the parts outside the CDR3, is ETGVTQSPTHLIKTRGQQVTLRCSSQSGHNTVSWYQQALGQGPQFIFQYYREEENGRGNFPPRFSGLQFPNYSSELNVNALELDDSALYLCASSLDPDRGGQYFGPGTRLTVT.

Remarks on this clonotype: This beta chain lies outside the target of a library built for alpha chains; its clone size means little. The V call is TRBV18, the J call TRBJ2-7, with D possibly being TRBD1 (6 bases). Per germline, CDR1 KGHSH and CDR2 LQKENI. This CDR3 has 14 amino acids. V was shortened by 3 bases and J by 2 bases, with 11 bases between the two germline ends. CDR3 sequence (DNA): TGTGCCAGCTCACCCGGTCCAGGGGCCTACGAGCAGTACTTC. Its protein product is CASSPGPGAYEQYF. Full variable domain (missing parts from reference TRBV18 and TRBJ2-7): NAGVMQNPRHLVRRRGQEARLRCSPMKGHSHVYWYRQLPEEGLKFMVYLQKENIIDESGMPKERFSAEFPKEGPSILRIQQVVRGDSAAYFCASSPGPGAYEQYFGPGTRLTVT.

This clonotype was seen at least ten times. Found in a library prepared for alpha chains, this beta chain is an off-target read, and its abundance has little meaning. J is TRBJ1-1 and V is TRBV9; D is unresolved. The V end lost 3 bases, the J end lost 3 bases, and 12 bases lay between the germline ends. Germline V CDR1 and CDR2: SGDLS, YYNGEE. The CDR3 spans 14 residues. The CDR3 loop reads CASSANVGDTEAFF. The CDR3, as DNA: TGTGCCAGCAGCGCCAACGTAGGCGACACTGAAGCTTTCTTT. The complete variable domain, with remaining parts taken from reference TRBV9 and TRBJ1-1, reads DSGVTQTPKHLITATGQRVTLRCSPRSGDLSVYWYQQSLDQGLQFLIQYYNGEERAKGNILERFSAQQFPDLHSELNLSSLELGDSALYFCASSANVGDTEAFFGQGTRLTVV.

This clonotype was recorded many times. This beta chain came through as a stray read in a library set up for alpha chains, and its size says little. The chain couples TRBV19 to TRBJ2-6; 7 bases fit TRBD1. The CDR3 has 18 amino acids. V lost 2 bases, J lost 0 bases, and 7 bases stayed unmatched. Germline V lookup: CDR1 LNHDA, CDR2 SQIVND (reference sequence). CDR3 sequence reads: CASSISGQSLSGANVLTF. The CDR3 coding sequence is TGTGCCAGTAGTATATCGGGACAGTCCCTCTCTGGGGCCAACGTCCTGACTTTC.